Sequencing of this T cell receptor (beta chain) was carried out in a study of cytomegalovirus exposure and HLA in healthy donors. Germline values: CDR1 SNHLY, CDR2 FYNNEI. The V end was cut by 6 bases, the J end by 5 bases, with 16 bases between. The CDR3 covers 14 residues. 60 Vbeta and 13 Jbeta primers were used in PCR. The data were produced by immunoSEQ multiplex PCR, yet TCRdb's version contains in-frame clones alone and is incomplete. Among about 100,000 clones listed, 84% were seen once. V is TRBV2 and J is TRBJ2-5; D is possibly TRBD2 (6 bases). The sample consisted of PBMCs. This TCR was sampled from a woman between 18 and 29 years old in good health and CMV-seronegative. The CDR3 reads CASRKEAGPETQYF. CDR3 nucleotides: TGTGCCAGCAGGAAGGAAGCGGGCCCGGAGACCCAGTACTTC.